Following are 18 T cell receptor beta chains from one sample sequenced in a study of blood T cell repertoires in COVID-19. Sequencing used immunoSEQ multiplex PCR; TCRdb keeps in-frame clones, though not all of them. The sample yields about 190,000 clones, around 84% seen once. Sequenced input: peripheral blood. These receptor sequences come from a man between 25 and 39 years old with active or convalescent COVID-19.

The chain couples TRBV24-1 to TRBJ1-5; 7 nucleotides match TRBD1. J gave up 0 bases and V 7 bases, and 11 bases lay outside the gene matches. Per germline, CDR1 KGHDR and CDR2 SFDVKD. The CDR3 contains 17 residues. This CDR3 reads CATRAVDRADSNQPQHF. DNA for the CDR3: TGTGCCACCAGGGCCGTTGACAGGGCAGATAGCAATCAGCCCCAGCATTTT.

The rearrangement uses TRBV2 and TRBJ2-5; 12 bases are shared with TRBD2. The germline V gene has CDR1 SNHLY and CDR2 FYNNEI. With 8 bases clipped from V and 5 bases from J, the junction kept 9 bases outside the gene matches. The CDR3 covers 15 residues. Written as DNA, the CDR3 is TGTGCCAGCGGCGGGGGACTAGCGGGTCGCGAGACCCAGTACTTC. It yields the protein CASGGGLAGRETQYF.

The chain is built from TRBV27 and TRBJ1-5, with 12 bases lining up with TRBD1. The germline V gene encodes CDR1 MNHEY and CDR2 SMNVEV (reference sequence). V dropped 2 bases and J dropped 6; count of bases not matched to a gene: 2. This CDR3 spans 15 amino acids. This CDR3 is CASSLGTGGVQPQHF. As DNA, the CDR3 is TGTGCCAGCAGTTTAGGGACAGGGGGCGTTCAGCCCCAGCATTTT.

The rearrangement uses TRBV5-6 and TRBJ1-1; TRBD1 matches at 9 bases. V lost 2 bases to trimming and J lost 4 bases; unmatched junction nucleotides: 9. CDR3 length: 16 residues. The germline gives CDR1 SGHDT, CDR2 YYEEEE. CDR3 amino acids: CASSFPPGQGLTEAFF. DNA for the CDR3: TGTGCCAGCAGCTTCCCGCCGGGACAGGGCCTCACTGAAGCTTTCTTT. Combining the CDR3 with reference TRBV5-6 and TRBJ1-1 gives the whole variable domain DAGVTQSPTHLIKTRGQQVTLRCSPKSGHDTVSWYQQALGQGPQFIFQYYEEEERQRGNFPDRFSGHQFPNYSSELNVNALLLGDSALYLCASSFPPGQGLTEAFFGQGTRLTVV.

The chain links TRBV3-1 (or the pseudogene TRBV3-2) to TRBJ2-1; no clear D gene. The CDR3 is 11 amino acids. Deletions cut 4 bases from V and 7 bases from J, with 5 bases between. Germline CDR1 reads LGHDT; CDR2 reads YNNKEL (reference sequence). The DNA for the CDR3 is TGTGCCAGCAGCCTCCGGAATGAGCAGTTCTTC. It yields the protein CASSLRNEQFF.

The chain uses TRBV14 and TRBJ1-1, with 8 bases lining up with TRBD1. This CDR3 region has 12 residues. Germline V gives CDR1 SGHDN, CDR2 FVKESK. Trimming at V came to 4 bases and at J to 10 bases, leaving 5 bases not matched to a gene. CDR3 bases: TGTGCCAGCAGCCCGCGAACAGGGGGAGCTTTCTTT. It specifies CASSPRTGGAFF.

The rearrangement joins TRBV7-2 to TRBJ1-2, with D maybe TRBD1 (6 bases). Looked up from germline, CDR1 is SGHTA and CDR2 is FQGNSA. This CDR3 region has 16 residues. Trimming took 6 bases from V and 3 from J, leaving 20 bases between them. CDR3 nucleotides: TGTGCCAGCAGTACTACTGGACAGCAGGGGTACTATGGCTACACCTTC. Its translation is CASSTTGQQGYYGYTF.

V and J are TRBV13 and TRBJ2-1; 12 bases fit TRBD2. Germline values: CDR1 PRHDT, CDR2 FYEKMQ (reference sequence). Germline trimming cut 0 bases from V and 9 bases from J; bases unmatched to any gene: 3. The CDR3 has 15 residues. The DNA of the CDR3 is TGTGCCAGCAGCTTAGGGGGACTAGCGGGCGGTGAGCAGTTCTTC. Translating it yields CASSLGGLAGGEQFF.

The table lists this clone with a count of one. The V gene is TRBV11-3, the J gene TRBJ2-7; 7 bases map to TRBD1. Germline trimming cut 1 base from V and 6 bases from J; bases unmatched to any gene: 15. This CDR3 region has 17 residues. In germline, CDR1 is SGHNT, CDR2 YENEEA. The CDR3 nucleotides are TGTGCCAGCAGCTTAGTTGACCCGACGACAGGGTCGCTCGAGCAGTACTTC. This codes for CASSLVDPTTGSLEQYF.

The gene calls are TRBV6-1 and TRBJ1-4; D unclear. The germline V gene has CDR1 MNHNS and CDR2 SASEGT. This CDR3 contains 12 residues. The V end lost 2 bases, the J end lost 11 bases, and 9 bases lay between the germline ends. The CDR3 DNA reads TGTGCCAGCAGTGAACTGGGAGCCAAACTGTTTTTT. Encoded protein: CASSELGAKLFF.

The rearrangement links TRBV30 to TRBJ2-1; 9 nucleotides agree with TRBD2. After removal of 6 bases from V and 1 base from J, the junction contained 4 bases not matched to a gene. Germline assignment: CDR1 GTSNPN and CDR2 SVGIG (reference sequence). CDR3 length equals 14 residues. In DNA form, the CDR3 reads TGTGCCTGTTCGCGGGGGGGATCCTACAATGAGCAGTTCTTC. Protein product: CACSRGGSYNEQFF. Supplemented by reference TRBV30 and TRBJ2-1, the full variable domain reads SQTIHQWPATLVQPVGSPLSLECTVEGTSNPNLYWYRQAAGRGLQLLFYSVGIGQISSEVPQNLSASRPQDRQFILSSKKLLLSDSGFYLCACSRGGSYNEQFFGPGTRLTVL.

The J gene is TRBJ2-1, the V gene TRBV6-5; the match to TRBD2 covers 9 bases. This CDR3 has 14 amino acids. Germline loops: CDR1 MNHEY, CDR2 SVGAGI. With V trimmed by 2 bases and J by 10 bases, 6 bases remained unmatched. CDR3 nucleotides: TGTGCCAGCAGTTACGTGGCGGGGGGGCGAGAGCAGTTCTTC. Residues: CASSYVAGGREQFF.

V gene TRBV5-1 combines with J gene TRBJ2-2, with unresolved D. The germline CDR1 and CDR2 sequences are SGHRS and YFSETQ. This CDR3 has 15 residues. Trimming took 4 bases from V and 4 from J, leaving 14 bases between them. CDR3 loop: CASSIRRRSTGELFF. In DNA, the CDR3 is TGCGCCAGCAGCATCCGTCGTCGTAGCACCGGGGAGCTGTTTTTT.

The chain links TRBV11-2 to TRBJ1-2, with D maybe TRBD1 (5 bases). The CDR3 totals 14 residues. Trimming cost V 5 bases and J 2 bases, with 12 bases left between them. Germline CDR1 SGHAT, CDR2 FQNNGV. CDR3 coding DNA: TGTGCCAGCAGCGAGGGACTGCTGAACTATGGCTACACCTTC. This gives the protein CASSEGLLNYGYTF. The full variable domain, rest sourced from reference TRBV11-2 and TRBJ1-2, is EAGVAQSPRYKIIEKRQSVAFWCNPISGHATLYWYQQILGQGPKLLIQFQNNGVVDDSQLPKDRFSAERLKGVDSTLKIQPAKLEDSAVYLCASSEGLLNYGYTFGSGTRLTVV.

V is TRBV18 and J is TRBJ2-3; D uncertain. Germline CDR1 reads KGHSH; CDR2 reads LQKENI. V lost 2 bases and J lost 1, with 4 bases in between. This CDR3 region has 13 residues. This CDR3 reads CASSPSGTDTQYF. CDR3 in DNA: TGTGCCAGCTCACCATCTGGCACAGATACGCAGTATTTT.

The chain recombines TRBV15 with TRBJ2-7; 10 positions match TRBD2. The V gene's germline CDR1 is LNHNV and CDR2 YYDKDF (reference sequence). V gave up 0 bases and J gave up 6 bases; unmatched junction bases: 5. This CDR3 comprises 15 residues. CDR3 sequence: CATSRDRLAGVEQYF. CDR3 DNA: TGTGCCACCAGCAGAGATCGGCTAGCGGGAGTCGAGCAGTACTTC.

The rearrangement uses TRBV7-9 and TRBJ1-1, with D perhaps matching TRBD1 (5 bases). The CDR3 extends over 16 amino acids. CDR1 and CDR2 from the germline V gene are SEHNR and FQNEAQ (reference sequence). Trimming took off 0 bases at V and 0 bases at J, with 11 bases between the two ends. The CDR3 region is CASSLADQGLNTEAFF. The CDR3 coding sequence is TGTGCCAGCAGCTTAGCCGACCAGGGTCTGAACACTGAAGCTTTCTTT. Complete variable domain (other parts from reference TRBV7-9 and TRBJ1-1): DTGVSQNPRHKITKRGQNVTFRCDPISEHNRLYWYRQTLGQGPEFLTYFQNEAQLEKSRLLSDRFSAERPKGSFSTLEIQRTEQGDSAMYLCASSLADQGLNTEAFFGQGTRLTVV.

The CDR3 reads CASSVGSVSGNTIYF. As DNA, the CDR3 is TGTGCCAGCAGCGTTGGTTCGGTCTCTGGAAACACCATATATTTT. The rearrangement joins TRBV5-5 to TRBJ1-3, with unresolved D. Germline V lookup: CDR1 SGHKS, CDR2 YYEKEE (reference sequence). V was cut by 4 bases and J by 0 bases, with 11 bases left in between. The CDR3 spans 15 residues.